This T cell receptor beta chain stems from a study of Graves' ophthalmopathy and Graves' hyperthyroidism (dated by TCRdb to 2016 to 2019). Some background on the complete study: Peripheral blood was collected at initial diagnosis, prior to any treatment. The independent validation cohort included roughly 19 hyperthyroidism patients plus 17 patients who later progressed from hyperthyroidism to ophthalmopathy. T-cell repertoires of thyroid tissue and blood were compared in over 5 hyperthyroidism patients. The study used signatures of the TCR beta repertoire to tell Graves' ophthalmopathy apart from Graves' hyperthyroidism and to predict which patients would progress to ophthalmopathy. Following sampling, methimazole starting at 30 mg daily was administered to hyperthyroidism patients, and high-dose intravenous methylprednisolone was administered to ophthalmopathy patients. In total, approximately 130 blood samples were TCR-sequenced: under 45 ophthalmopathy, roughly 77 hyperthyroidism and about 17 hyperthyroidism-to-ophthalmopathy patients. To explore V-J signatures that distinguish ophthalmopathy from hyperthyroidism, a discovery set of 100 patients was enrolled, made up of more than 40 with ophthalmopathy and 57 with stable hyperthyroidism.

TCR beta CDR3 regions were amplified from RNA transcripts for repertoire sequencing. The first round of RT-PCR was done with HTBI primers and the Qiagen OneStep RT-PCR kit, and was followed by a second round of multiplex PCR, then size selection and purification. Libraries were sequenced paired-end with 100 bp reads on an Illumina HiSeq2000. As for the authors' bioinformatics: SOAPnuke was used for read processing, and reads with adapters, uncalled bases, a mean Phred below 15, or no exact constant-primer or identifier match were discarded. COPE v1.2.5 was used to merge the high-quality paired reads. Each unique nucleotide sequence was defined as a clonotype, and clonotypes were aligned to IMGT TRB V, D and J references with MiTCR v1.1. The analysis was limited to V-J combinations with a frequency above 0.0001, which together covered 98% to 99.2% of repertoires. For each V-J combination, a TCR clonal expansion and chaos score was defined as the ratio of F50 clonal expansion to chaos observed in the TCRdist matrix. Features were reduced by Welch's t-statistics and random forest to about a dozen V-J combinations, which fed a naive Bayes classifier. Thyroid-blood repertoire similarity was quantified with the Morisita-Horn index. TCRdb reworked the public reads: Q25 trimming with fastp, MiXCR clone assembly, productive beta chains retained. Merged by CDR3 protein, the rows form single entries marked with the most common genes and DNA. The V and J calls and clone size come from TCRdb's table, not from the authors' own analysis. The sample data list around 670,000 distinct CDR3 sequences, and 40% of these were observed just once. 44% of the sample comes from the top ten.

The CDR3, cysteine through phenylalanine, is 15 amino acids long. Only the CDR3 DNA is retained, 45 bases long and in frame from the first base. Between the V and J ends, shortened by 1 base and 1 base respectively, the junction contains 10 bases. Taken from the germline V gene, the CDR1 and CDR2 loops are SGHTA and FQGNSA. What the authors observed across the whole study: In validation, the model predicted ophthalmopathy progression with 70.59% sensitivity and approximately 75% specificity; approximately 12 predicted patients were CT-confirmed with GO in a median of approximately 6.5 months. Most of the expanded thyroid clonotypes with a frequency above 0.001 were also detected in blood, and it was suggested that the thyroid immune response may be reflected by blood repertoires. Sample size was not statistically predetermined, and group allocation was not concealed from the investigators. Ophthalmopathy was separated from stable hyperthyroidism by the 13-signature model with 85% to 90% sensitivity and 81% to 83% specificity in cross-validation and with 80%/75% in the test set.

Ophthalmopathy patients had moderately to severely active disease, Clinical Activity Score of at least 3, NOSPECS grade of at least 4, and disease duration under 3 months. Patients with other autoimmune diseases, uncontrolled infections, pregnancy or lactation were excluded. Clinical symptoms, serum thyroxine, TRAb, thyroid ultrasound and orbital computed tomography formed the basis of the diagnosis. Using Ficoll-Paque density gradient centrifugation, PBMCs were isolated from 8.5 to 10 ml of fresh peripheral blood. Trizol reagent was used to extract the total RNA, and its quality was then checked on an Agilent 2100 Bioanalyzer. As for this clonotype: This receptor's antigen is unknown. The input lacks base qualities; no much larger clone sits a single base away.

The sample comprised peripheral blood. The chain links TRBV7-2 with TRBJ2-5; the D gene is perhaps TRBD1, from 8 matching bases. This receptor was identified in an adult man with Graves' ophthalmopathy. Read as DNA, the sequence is TGTGCCAGCAGCTTAGACAGGGGGGGCCAAGAGACCCAGTACTTC. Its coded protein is CASSLDRGGQETQYF.